Reported below is one T cell receptor (beta chain). These data come from a study of T cell repertoires in cytomegalovirus infection. For the study at large: CMV infection and matching HLA type were both indicated by public TCR beta signatures.

TCRdb reprocessed the reads via MiXCR and lists one record per CDR3 protein. The sample gives hundreds of thousands of distinct CDR3 sequences, roughly 20% of which show up once; 7.5% to 9% is in the top ten. The CDR3 length is 12 residues. The germline V gene encodes CDR1 SQVTM and CDR2 ANQGSEA. Trimming left V 4 bases short and J 3 bases short, with 9 bases between. The J gene is TRBJ1-1, the V gene TRBV29-1; D is ambiguous. Sequenced sample: PBMCs. The receptor was isolated from a human donor in good health (CMV status not recorded). Some clones in this sample may be carry-over from other donors' samples. The CDR3 DNA reads as TGCAGCGTTGGGGGTCGGGACACTGAAGCTTTCTTT. Translated, it gives CSVGGRDTEAFF. Full variable domain (outside the CDR3, taken from reference TRBV29-1 and TRBJ1-1): SAVISQKPSRDICQRGTSLTIQCQVDSQVTMMFWYRQQPGQSLTLIATANQGSEATYESGFVIDKFPISRPNLTFSTLTVSNMSPEDSSIYLCSVGGRDTEAFFGQGTRLTVV.